The rows below give T cell receptor beta chains drawn from one sample of a study of early T cells in non-severe SARS-CoV-2 infection. MiXCR, run by TCRdb on the 5' RACE reads, gives a single entry per CDR3 protein. The sample carries under 60,000 distinct CDR3 sequences, roughly a tenth recorded once. The sequenced sample was whole blood. The receptor set was obtained from an adult who was a healthcare worker with PCR-confirmed SARS-CoV-2 infection or an uninfected control (not recorded which). Each CDR3 is given with its conserved first and last residue. The D gene is left open where the match is weak. A clone size is listed for some rows: how often the clone was seen (once, few, many), or a class if it is expanded.

cdr3_aa	cdr3_nt	d_call	v_call	j_call	clone_size	cdr3_length
CASSVVDRTDTQYF	TGTGCCAGCAGCGTGGTGGATCGCACAGATACGCAGTATTTT	-	TRBV5-5	TRBJ2-3	few	14
CSASWGITGELFF	TGCAGTGCTAGTTGGGGAATCACCGGGGAGCTGTTTTTT	-	TRBV20-1	TRBJ2-2	few	13
CSSQGFSTEAFF	TGCAGCTCGCAGGGTTTCAGCACTGAAGCTTTCTTT	-	TRBV29-1	TRBJ1-1	few	12
CASSSRQTPYNEQFF	TGTGCCAGCAGTTCGAGACAGACACCCTACAATGAGCAGTTCTTC	-	TRBV12-3/TRBV12-4	TRBJ2-1	-	15
CASSEGRTENYGYTF	TGTGCCAGCTCAGAGGGACGGACGGAGAACTATGGCTACACCTTC	-	TRBV18	TRBJ1-2	many	15
CSVQTRQWQGTEAFF	TGCAGCGTACAAACAAGACAGTGGCAGGGTACTGAAGCTTTCTTT	-	TRBV29-1	TRBJ1-1	many	15
CASSLQGGYGYTF	TGTGCCAGCAGCTTACAGGGAGGCTATGGCTACACCTTC	-	TRBV5-4	TRBJ1-2	-	13
CASRPRSIVYANTGELFF	TGCGCCAGCAGGCCCCGTTCCATTGTCTACGCGAACACCGGGGAGCTGTTTTTT	-	TRBV5-1	TRBJ2-2	many	18
CASSTILGEQYF	TGTGCCAGCAGTACTATCTTGGGGGAGCAGTACTTC	-	TRBV6-5	TRBJ2-7	many	12
CASSLLPGLAGQGEDNEQFF	TGTGCCAGCAGCCTATTGCCGGGACTAGCGGGACAAGGGGAGGACAATGAGCAGTTCTTC	TRBD2	TRBV5-5	TRBJ2-1	many	20
CASTGPEETQYF	TGTGCCAGCACTGGGCCCGAGGAGACCCAGTACTTC	-	TRBV4-2	TRBJ2-5	few	12
CASSPSRGRGTGELFF	TGTGCCAGCTCACCTTCCAGGGGTCGTGGGACCGGGGAGCTGTTTTTT	-	TRBV18	TRBJ2-2	many	16
CSADPGQGAYNEQFF	TGCAGTGCTGATCCGGGACAGGGAGCGTACAATGAGCAGTTCTTC	TRBD1	TRBV20-1	TRBJ2-1	-	15
CASSLERGTSTDTQYF	TGTGCCAGCAGCTTGGAACGAGGAACTAGCACAGATACGCAGTATTTT	-	TRBV5-8	TRBJ2-3	-	16
CASSIGRGRLNTGELFF	TGTGCCAGTAGTATAGGCCGGGGGCGACTGAACACCGGGGAGCTGTTTTTT	-	TRBV19	TRBJ2-2	few	17
CASSTGKYQETQYF	TGTGCCAGCTCAACTGGGAAGTACCAAGAGACCCAGTACTTC	-	TRBV18	TRBJ2-5	few	14
CASSVGVAGTYEQYF	TGTGCCAGCAGCGTAGGGGTAGCGGGGACCTACGAGCAGTACTTC	TRBD2	TRBV9	TRBJ2-7	-	15
CASSQMYNSPLHF	TGTGCCAGCAGCCAGATGTATAATTCACCCCTCCACTTT	-	TRBV7-3	TRBJ1-6	many	13
CTSSISYGEQFF	TGTACCAGCAGTATAAGCTACGGTGAGCAGTTCTTC	-	TRBV2	TRBJ2-1	-	12
CASKQGVATNEKLFF	TGTGCCAGCAAACAGGGGGTCGCAACTAATGAAAAACTGTTTTTT	TRBD1	TRBV6-5	TRBJ1-4	-	15
CASNGGFGYF	TGTGCCAGCAATGGGGGGTTTGGGTATTTT	-	TRBV2	TRBJ2-3	-	10
CASSPPPVAAAKNIQYF	TGTGCCAGCAGTCCGCCCCCCGTGGCGGCAGCCAAAAACATTCAGTACTTC	-	TRBV6-2/TRBV6-3	TRBJ2-4	many	17
CASSPSLAGRDTQYF	TGTGCCAGCAGCCCCAGTCTAGCGGGGAGAGATACGCAGTATTTT	TRBD2	TRBV9	TRBJ2-3	-	15
CASSSIVRETQYF	TGTGCCAGCAGCTCGATAGTGAGAGAGACCCAGTACTTC	-	TRBV7-2	TRBJ2-5	-	13
CASSPRFDRAYEQYF	TGTGCCAGCAGCCCCCGGTTCGACAGGGCCTACGAACAGTACTTC	TRBD1	TRBV7-2	TRBJ2-7	once	15
CASSKGYSTDTQYF	TGTGCCAGTAGTAAGGGTTACAGCACAGATACGCAGTATTTT	-	TRBV19	TRBJ2-3	many	14
CASSLIGGVQVSQYF	TGTGCCAGCAGCTTAATTGGTGGAGTCCAGGTTTCACAGTATTTT	-	TRBV7-3	TRBJ2-3	few	15
CATWGGYWNEQYF	TGTGCCACCTGGGGGGGGTATTGGAACGAGCAGTACTTC	-	TRBV21-1	TRBJ2-7	-	13
CASSVSVPDTQYF	TGTGCCAGTAGTGTTAGCGTACCAGATACGCAGTATTTT	-	TRBV19	TRBJ2-3	many	13
CASTMRGGRPYNEQFF	TGTGCCAGCACCATGAGGGGGGGGAGGCCCTACAATGAGCAGTTCTTC	-	TRBV7-8	TRBJ2-1	-	16
CASSQVLGQYEAFF	TGTGCCAGCAGCCAAGTTTTGGGGCAGTATGAAGCTTTCTTT	-	TRBV3-1	TRBJ1-1	many	14
CASSPMPGTGYNEQFF	TGCGCCAGCAGCCCAATGCCCGGGACAGGGTACAATGAGCAGTTCTTC	TRBD1	TRBV5-1	TRBJ2-1	few	16
CASSGREQYF	TGTGCCAGCAGTGGACGCGAGCAGTACTTC	-	TRBV25-1	TRBJ2-7	many	10
CASSTRERGPDTQYF	TGTGCCAGCAGCACCCGGGAGCGGGGGCCAGATACGCAGTATTTT	TRBD2	TRBV7-9	TRBJ2-3	many	15